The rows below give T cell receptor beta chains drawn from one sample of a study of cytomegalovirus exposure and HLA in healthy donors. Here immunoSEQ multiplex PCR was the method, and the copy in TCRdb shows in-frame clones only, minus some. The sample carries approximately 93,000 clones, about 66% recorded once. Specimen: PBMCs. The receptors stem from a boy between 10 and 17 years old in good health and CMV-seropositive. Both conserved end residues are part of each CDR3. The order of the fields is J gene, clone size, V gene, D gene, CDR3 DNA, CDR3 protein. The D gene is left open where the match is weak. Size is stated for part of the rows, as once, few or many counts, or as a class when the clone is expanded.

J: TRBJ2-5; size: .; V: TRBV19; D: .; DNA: TGTGCCAGTAGTATAAGCGGAGTTGACCAAGAGACCCAGTACTTC; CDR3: CASSISGVDQETQYF
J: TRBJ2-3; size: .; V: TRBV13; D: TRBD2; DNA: TGTGCCAGCAGTCGGGGGCTAGCGGGAGGCACAGATACGCAGTATTTT; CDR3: CASSRGLAGGTDTQYF
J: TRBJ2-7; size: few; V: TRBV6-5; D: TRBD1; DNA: TGTGCCAGCAGTACCGGGACAGGGCTCTACGAGCAGTACTTC; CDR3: CASSTGTGLYEQYF
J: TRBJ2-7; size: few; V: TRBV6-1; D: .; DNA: TGTGCCAGCAGTGAATCCCAGGTGGGTCACGAGCAGTACTTC; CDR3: CASSESQVGHEQYF
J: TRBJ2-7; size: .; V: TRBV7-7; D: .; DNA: TGTGCCAGCAGCCCCATGACAGATCAAGAGCAGTACTTC; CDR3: CASSPMTDQEQYF
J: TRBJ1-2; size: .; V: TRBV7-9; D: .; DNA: TGTGCCAGCAGCCCCAGGGGCCGCTATGGCTACACCTTC; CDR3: CASSPRGRYGYTF
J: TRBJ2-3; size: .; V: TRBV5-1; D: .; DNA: TGCGCCAGCTCCAGGGAAGGGACAGATACGCAGTATTTT; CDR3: CASSREGTDTQYF
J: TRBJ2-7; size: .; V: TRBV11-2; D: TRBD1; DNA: TGTGCCAGCAGCTCACCGGGACAGACGAGGTGGTACGAGCAGTACTTC; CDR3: CASSSPGQTRWYEQYF
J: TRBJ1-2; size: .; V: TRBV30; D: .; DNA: TGTGCCTGGAGTGTACAGTTCTTTAACTATGGCTACACCTTC; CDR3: CAWSVQFFNYGYTF
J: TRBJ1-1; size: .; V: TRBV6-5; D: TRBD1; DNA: TGTGCCAGCAGTTACTTACAGGGGTTAGGGACTGAAGCTTTCTTT; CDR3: CASSYLQGLGTEAFF
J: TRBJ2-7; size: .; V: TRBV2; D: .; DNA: TGTGCCAGCCGAGAGTCAGGTCATAGCGGACCTACGGAGCAGTACTTC; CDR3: CASRESGHSGPTEQYF
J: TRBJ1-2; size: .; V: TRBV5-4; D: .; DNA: TGTGCCAGCAGCTTGGGGCAGGGTGTTTATGGCTACACCTTC; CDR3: CASSLGQGVYGYTF
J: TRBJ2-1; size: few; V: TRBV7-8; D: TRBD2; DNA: TGTGCCAGCAGCTTAGTGCAGGGAGGGAATGAGCAGTTCTTC; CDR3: CASSLVQGGNEQFF
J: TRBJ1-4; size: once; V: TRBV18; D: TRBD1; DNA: TGTGCCAGCTCACCGGGACAGGGCGAAAAACTGTTTTTT; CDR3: CASSPGQGEKLFF
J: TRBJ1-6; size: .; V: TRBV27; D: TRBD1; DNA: TGTGCCAGCAGTCCGATTCCGCTACAGGGGGGGAATTCACCCCTCCACTTT; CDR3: CASSPIPLQGGNSPLHF
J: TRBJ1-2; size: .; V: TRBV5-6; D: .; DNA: TGTGCCAGCAGCTTACGCCCAGGCAACTATGGCTACACCTTC; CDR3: CASSLRPGNYGYTF
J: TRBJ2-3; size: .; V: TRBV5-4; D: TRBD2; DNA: TGTGCCAGCAGCTTTAAAACGGGGGGGACAGATACGCAGTATTTT; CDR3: CASSFKTGGTDTQYF
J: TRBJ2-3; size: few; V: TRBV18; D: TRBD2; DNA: TGTGCCAGCTCGGGACTAGCGGATCAAACAGATACGCAGTATTTT; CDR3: CASSGLADQTDTQYF
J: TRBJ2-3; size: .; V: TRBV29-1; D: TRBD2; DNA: TGCAGCGTTGAAACTAGCGCCGGCACAGATACGCAGTATTTT; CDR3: CSVETSAGTDTQYF
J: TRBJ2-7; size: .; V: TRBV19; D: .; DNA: TGTGCCAGTAGTATAGATCGGGGTCTTGGCTACGAGCAGTACTTC; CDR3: CASSIDRGLGYEQYF
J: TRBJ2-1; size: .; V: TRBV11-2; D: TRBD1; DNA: TGTGCCAGCAGCTCGGACAGGGGGAATGAGCAGTTCTTC; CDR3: CASSSDRGNEQFF
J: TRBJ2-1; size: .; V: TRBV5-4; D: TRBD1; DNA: TGTGCCAGCAGCCAGGACAGGGGGCCCTACAATGAGCAGTTCTTC; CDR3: CASSQDRGPYNEQFF
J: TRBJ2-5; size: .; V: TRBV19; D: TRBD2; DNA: TGTGCCAGTAGTGATGGGGGGGACTTTGACCCGTACTTC; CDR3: CASSDGGDFDPYF
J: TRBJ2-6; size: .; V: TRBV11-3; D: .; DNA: TGTGCCAGCAGCTTAGTATACGGTAACTCTGGGGCCAACGTCCTGACTTTC; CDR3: CASSLVYGNSGANVLTF
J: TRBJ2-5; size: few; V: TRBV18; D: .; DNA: TGTGCCAGCTCAAATCAGGGCGGTAGGTCGGAGACCCAGTACTTC; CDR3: CASSNQGGRSETQYF
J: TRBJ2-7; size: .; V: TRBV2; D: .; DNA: TGTGCCAGCAGTGTCGGACAGATCTACGAGCAGTACTTC; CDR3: CASSVGQIYEQYF
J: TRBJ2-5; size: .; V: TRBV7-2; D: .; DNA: TGTGCCAGCAGCCCCTGGAGGGTTAACCAAGAGACCCAGTACTTC; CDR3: CASSPWRVNQETQYF
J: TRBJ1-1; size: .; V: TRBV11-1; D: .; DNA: TGTGCCAGCAGTGTGGACTCGAACACTGAAGCTTTCTTT; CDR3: CASSVDSNTEAFF
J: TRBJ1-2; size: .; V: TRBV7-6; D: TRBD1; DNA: TGTGCCAGCAGCCTAGGACAGGGTTTCGTCGGGGGCTACACCTTC; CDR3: CASSLGQGFVGGYTF
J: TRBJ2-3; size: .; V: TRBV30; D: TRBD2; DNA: TGTGCCTGGAGGAGTATCGGGGGGATCACAGATACGCAGTATTTT; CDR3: CAWRSIGGITDTQYF
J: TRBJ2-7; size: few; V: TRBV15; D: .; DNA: TGTGCCACCAGCAGGGACAGGACTACCTACGAGCAGTACTTC; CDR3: CATSRDRTTYEQYF
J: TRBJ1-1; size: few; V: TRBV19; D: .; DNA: TGTGCCAGTAGTACAGGGGAAATTGAAGCTTTCTTT; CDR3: CASSTGEIEAFF
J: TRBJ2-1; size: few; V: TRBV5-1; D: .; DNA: TGCGCCAGCAGCTTGGTGGGCTTGGATGAGCAGTTCTTC; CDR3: CASSLVGLDEQFF
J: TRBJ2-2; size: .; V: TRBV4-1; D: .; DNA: TGCGCCAGCAGCCAAGATGGAAGTGGGGGCGAGGTCGGGGAGCTGTTTTTT; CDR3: CASSQDGSGGEVGELFF
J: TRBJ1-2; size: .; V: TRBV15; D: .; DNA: TGTGCCACCAGCAGAGAAGCAAAATTAAAAAACTATGGCTACACCTTC; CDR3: CATSREAKLKNYGYTF
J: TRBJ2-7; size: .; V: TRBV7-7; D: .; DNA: TGTGCCAGCAGCAGGGGCCTCTCCTACGAGCAGTACTTC; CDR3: CASSRGLSYEQYF
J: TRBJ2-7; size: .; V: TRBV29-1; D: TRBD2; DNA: TGCAGCGTCGGACTAGCGGGCTCCTACGAGCAGTACTTC; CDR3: CSVGLAGSYEQYF
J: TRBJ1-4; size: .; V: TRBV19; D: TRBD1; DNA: TGTGCCAGTAAAAACCAGGGGGCGGCTAATGAAAAACTGTTTTTT; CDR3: CASKNQGAANEKLFF
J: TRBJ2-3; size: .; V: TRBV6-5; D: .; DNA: TGTGCCAGCAGGGTTGATAGAACAGATACGCAGTATTTT; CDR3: CASRVDRTDTQYF
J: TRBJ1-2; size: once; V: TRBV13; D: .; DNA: TGTGCCAGCAGCCCACCTACGGGACATTATGGCTACACCTTC; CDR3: CASSPPTGHYGYTF
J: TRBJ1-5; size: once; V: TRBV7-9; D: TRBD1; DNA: TGTTCCAGCAGCTCAGGGGGATTCAATCAGCCCCAGCATTTT; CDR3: CSSSSGGFNQPQHF
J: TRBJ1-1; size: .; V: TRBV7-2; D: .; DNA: TGTGCCAGCAGCTTAAGGCCGACGACAGGAGCCACTGAAGCTTTCTTT; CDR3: CASSLRPTTGATEAFF
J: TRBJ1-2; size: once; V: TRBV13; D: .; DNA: TGTGCCAGCAGCTTAGCTCAGGGAAACTATGGCTACACCTTC; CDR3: CASSLAQGNYGYTF
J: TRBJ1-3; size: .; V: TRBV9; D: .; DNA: TGTGCCAGCAGCGCCGGGATCGGGGGACTGGTCTCTGGAAACACCATATATTTT; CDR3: CASSAGIGGLVSGNTIYF
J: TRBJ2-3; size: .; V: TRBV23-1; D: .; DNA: TGCGCCAGCACCAGGGACATTTCCACAGATACGCAGTATTTT; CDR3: CASTRDISTDTQYF
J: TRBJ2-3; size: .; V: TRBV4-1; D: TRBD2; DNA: TGCGCCAGCAGCCAATGGGAGGGAGCGGGCACAGATACGCAGTATTTT; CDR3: CASSQWEGAGTDTQYF